This T cell receptor beta chain came from a study of T cells in Graves' hyperthyroidism and ophthalmopathy. For the study at large: Blood was drawn when the patient was first diagnosed and still untreated. General study results and limits: Before onset, by a median of about six months, the model predicted ophthalmopathy. Blood also contained most expanded thyroid clonotypes above 0.001.

On this clonotype: The antigen is undetermined.

Reasons for excluding patients were uncontrolled infection, other autoimmune disease, pregnancy or lactation. CDR3 length equals 11 residues. J was trimmed by 5 bases and V by 6 bases; bases with no gene match: 3. Germline CDR1 reads SQVTM; CDR2 reads ANQGSEA. TCR beta CDR3 region amplification was performed from RNA transcripts. RT-PCR in the first round (using the HTBI primer set) targeted the TCR CDR3. Using its own MiXCR run on the multiplex PCR reads, TCRdb lists one record per CDR3 protein. Of around 800,000 distinct CDR3 sequences in the sample, approximately 40% were seen once. The sequence was collected from a man younger than 35 with Graves' hyperthyroidism. This chain joins TRBV29-1 and TRBJ1-1; 7 positions match TRBD1. Specimen: blood. CDR3 sequence: CSVLTGTEAFF. In nucleotides, the CDR3 is TGCAGCGTCCTGACAGGGACTGAAGCTTTCTTT.